This T cell receptor (beta chain) was captured in a study of T cells after yellow fever vaccination. The study, taken as a whole, reports: Abundant bulk-population clonotypes could contaminate the FACS-sorted repertoires.

Via MiXCR, TCRdb re-called the 5' RACE reads, giving one row per CDR3 protein. This sample yields tens of thousands of distinct CDR3 sequences, of which around 7% are seen a single time; 35% to 45% belongs to the top ten. Germline assignment: CDR1 LNHNV and CDR2 YYDKDF (reference sequence). The CDR3 spans 15 residues. The V gene lost 3 bases and the J gene lost 3 bases, with 14 bases spanning the gap. On this clonotype itself: Its antigen is not identified.

The chain is built from TRBV15 and TRBJ2-5, with D perhaps matching TRBD2 (5 bases). The specimen comprised CD8+ T cells sorted from PBMCs, sampled on the day of the yellow fever booster vaccination. This TCR was sampled from a young man who received the YFV17D yellow fever vaccine. CDR3 region: CATSSRNGGKETQYF. The CDR3 DNA reads as TGTGCCACCAGCAGCCGGAACGGAGGAAAAGAGACCCAGTACTTC.